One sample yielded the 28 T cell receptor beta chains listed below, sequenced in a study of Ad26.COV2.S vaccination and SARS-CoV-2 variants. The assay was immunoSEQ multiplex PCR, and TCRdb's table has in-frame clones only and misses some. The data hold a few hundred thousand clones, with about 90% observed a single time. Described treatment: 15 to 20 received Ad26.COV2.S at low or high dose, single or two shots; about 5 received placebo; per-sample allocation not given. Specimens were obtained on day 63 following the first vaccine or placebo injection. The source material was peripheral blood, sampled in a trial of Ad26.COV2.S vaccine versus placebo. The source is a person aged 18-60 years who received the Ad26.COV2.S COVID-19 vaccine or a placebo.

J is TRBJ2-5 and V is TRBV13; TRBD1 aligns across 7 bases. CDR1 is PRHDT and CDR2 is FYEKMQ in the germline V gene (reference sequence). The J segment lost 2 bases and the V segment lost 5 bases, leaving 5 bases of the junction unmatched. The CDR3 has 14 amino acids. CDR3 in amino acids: CASSLGTVQETQYF. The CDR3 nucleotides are TGTGCCAGCAGCCTCGGGACAGTGCAAGAGACCCAGTACTTC.

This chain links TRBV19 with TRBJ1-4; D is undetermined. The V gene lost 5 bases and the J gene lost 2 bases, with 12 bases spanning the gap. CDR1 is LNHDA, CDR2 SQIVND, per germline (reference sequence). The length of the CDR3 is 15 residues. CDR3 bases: TGTGCCAGTAGTCCTCGGACGGTTACTAATGAAAAACTGTTTTTT. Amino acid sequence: CASSPRTVTNEKLFF.

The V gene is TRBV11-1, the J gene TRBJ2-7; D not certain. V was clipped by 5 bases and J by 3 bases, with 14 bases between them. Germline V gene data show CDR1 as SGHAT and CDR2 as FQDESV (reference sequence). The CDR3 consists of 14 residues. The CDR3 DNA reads TGTGCCAGCAGCCCCACAGAGGACGGCTACGAGCAGTACTTC. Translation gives CASSPTEDGYEQYF.

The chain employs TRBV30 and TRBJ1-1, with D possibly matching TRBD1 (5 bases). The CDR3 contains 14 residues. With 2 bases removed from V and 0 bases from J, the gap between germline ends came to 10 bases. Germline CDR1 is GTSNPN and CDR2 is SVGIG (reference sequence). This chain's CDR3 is CAWSSGPMNTEAFF. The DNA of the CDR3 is TGTGCCTGGAGTTCGGGACCCATGAACACTGAAGCTTTCTTT.

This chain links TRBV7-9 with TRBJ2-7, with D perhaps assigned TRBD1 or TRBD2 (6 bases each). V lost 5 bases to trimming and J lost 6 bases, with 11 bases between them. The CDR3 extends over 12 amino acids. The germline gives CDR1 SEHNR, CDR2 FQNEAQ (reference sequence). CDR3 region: CASSGGGREQYF. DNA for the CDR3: TGTGCCAGCAGCGGAGGGGGGCGCGAGCAGTACTTC.

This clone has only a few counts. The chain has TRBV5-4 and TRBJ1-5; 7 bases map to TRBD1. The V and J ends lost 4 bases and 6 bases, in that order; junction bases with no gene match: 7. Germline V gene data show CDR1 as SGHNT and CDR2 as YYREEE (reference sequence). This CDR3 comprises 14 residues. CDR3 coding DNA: TGTGCCAGCAGCGAGGGACAGTCGGCTCAGCCCCAGCATTTT. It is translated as CASSEGQSAQPQHF.

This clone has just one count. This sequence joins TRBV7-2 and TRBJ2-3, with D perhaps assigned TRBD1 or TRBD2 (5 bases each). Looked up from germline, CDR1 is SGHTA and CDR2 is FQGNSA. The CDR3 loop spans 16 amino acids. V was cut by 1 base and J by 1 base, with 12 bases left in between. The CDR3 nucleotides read TGTGCCAGCAGCTTAGGGTTGGGACCCCGCACAGATACGCAGTATTTT. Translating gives CASSLGLGPRTDTQYF.

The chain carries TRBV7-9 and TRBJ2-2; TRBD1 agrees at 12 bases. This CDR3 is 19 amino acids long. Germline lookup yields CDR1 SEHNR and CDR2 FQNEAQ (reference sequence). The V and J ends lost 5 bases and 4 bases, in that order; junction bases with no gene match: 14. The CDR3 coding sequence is TGTGCCAGCAGCAAAAGATGGGACAGGGGGCCTTCGGGCACCGGGGAGCTGTTTTTT. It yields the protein CASSKRWDRGPSGTGELFF.

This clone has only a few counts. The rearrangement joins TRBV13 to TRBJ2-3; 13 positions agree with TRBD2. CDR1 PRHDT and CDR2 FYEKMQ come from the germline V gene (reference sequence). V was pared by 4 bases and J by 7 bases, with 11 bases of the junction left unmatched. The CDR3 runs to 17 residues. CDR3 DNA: TGTGCCAGCAGCTCGGGACTAGCGGGATCGCGTGTAAATACGCAGTATTTT. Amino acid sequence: CASSSGLAGSRVNTQYF.

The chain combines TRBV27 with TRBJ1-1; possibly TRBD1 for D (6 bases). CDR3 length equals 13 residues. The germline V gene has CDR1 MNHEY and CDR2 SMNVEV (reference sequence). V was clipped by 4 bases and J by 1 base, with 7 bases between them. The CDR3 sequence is CASSSGANTEAFF. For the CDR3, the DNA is TGTGCCAGCAGTTCAGGGGCGAACACTGAAGCTTTCTTT.

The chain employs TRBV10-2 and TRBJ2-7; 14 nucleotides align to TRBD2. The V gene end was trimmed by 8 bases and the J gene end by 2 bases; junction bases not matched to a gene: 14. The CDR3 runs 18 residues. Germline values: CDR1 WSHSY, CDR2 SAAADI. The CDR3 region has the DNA TGCGCCAGCGCACCGGGACTAGCGGGAGAACCCGCGGCCTACGAGCAGTACTTC. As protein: CASAPGLAGEPAAYEQYF.

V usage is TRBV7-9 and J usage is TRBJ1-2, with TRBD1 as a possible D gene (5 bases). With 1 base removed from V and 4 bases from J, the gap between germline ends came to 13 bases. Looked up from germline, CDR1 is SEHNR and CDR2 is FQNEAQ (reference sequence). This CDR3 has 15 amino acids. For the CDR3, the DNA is TGTGCCAGCAGCTTAGAGGGAACGGGGGGCTATGGCTACACCTTC. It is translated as CASSLEGTGGYGYTF.

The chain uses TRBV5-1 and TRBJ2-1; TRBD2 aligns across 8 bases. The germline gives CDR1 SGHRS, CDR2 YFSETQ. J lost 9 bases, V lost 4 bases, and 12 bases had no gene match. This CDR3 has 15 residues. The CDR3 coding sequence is TGCGCCAGCAGCACCGTGGCTAGCGGGTGGGTTGAGCAGTTCTTC. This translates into CASSTVASGWVEQFF.

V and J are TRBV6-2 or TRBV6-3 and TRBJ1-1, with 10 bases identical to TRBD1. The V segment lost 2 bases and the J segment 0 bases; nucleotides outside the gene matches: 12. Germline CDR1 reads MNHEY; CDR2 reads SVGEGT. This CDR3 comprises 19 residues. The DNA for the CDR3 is TGTGCCAGCAGTTACGAGCCCGGGACAGGGGTATTTGTGAACACTGAAGCTTTCTTT. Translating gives CASSYEPGTGVFVNTEAFF.

In DNA, the CDR3 is TGTGCCAGCAGTTTCGCGGAGAACACTGAAGCTTTCTTT. Residues: CASSFAENTEAFF. The chain is built from TRBV27 and TRBJ1-1; unclear D gene. CDR3 length: 13 amino acids. Germline lookup yields CDR1 MNHEY and CDR2 SMNVEV (reference sequence). V lost 3 bases and J lost 1, with 6 bases in between.

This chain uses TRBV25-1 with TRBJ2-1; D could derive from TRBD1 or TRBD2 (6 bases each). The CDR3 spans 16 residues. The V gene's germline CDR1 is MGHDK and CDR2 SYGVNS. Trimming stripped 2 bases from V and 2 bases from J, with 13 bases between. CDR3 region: CASSEALGGAYNEQFF. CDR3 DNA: TGTGCCAGCAGTGAAGCGTTGGGGGGCGCCTACAATGAGCAGTTCTTC.

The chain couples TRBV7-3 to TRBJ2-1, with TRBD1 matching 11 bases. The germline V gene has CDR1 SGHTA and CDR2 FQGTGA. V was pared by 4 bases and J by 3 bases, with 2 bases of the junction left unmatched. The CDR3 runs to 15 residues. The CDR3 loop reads CASSSGTGGYNEQFF. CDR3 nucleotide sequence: TGTGCCAGCAGCTCGGGGACAGGGGGCTACAATGAGCAGTTCTTC.

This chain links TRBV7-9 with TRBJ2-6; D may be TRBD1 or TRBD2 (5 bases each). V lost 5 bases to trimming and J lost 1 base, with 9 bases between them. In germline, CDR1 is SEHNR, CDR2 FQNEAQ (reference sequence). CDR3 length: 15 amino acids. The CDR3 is CASSRDGSGANVLTF. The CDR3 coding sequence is TGTGCCAGCAGCCGGGACGGATCTGGGGCCAACGTCCTGACTTTC. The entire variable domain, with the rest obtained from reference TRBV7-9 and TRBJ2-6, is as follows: DTGVSQNPRHKITKRGQNVTFRCDPISEHNRLYWYRQTLGQGPEFLTYFQNEAQLEKSRLLSDRFSAERPKGSFSTLEIQRTEQGDSAMYLCASSRDGSGANVLTFGAGSRLTVL.

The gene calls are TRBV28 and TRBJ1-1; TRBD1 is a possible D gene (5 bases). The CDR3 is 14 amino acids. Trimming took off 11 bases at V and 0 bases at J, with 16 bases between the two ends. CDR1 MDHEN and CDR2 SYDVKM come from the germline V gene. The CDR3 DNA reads TGTGCCTTGACCCGGGACGCAATGAACACTGAAGCTTTCTTT. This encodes CALTRDAMNTEAFF.

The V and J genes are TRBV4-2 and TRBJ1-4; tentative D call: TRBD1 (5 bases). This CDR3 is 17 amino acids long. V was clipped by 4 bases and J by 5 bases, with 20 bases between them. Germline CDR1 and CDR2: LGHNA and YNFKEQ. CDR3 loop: CASSPLGQGAGNEKLFF. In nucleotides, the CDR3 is TGTGCCAGCAGCCCCTTGGGGCAGGGAGCAGGAAATGAAAAACTGTTTTTT.

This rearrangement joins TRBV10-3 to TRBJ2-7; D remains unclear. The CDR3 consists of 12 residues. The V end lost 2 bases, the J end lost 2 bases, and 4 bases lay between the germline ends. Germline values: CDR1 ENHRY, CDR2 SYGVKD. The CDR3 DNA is TGTGCCATCAGTGAGGGGGCCTACGAGCAGTACTTC. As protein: CAISEGAYEQYF.

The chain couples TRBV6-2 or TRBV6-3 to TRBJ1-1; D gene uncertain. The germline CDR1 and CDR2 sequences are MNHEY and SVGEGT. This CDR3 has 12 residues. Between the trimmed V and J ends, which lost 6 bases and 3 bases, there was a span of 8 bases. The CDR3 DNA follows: TGTGCCAGCAGCCCAGGCTACACTGAAGCTTTCTTT. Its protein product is CASSPGYTEAFF.

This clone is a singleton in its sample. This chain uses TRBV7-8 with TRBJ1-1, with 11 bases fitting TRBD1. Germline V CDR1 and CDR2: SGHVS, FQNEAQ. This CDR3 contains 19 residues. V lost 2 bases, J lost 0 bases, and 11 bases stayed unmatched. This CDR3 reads CASSLSFARTGGLNTEAFF. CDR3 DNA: TGTGCCAGCAGCTTAAGCTTCGCTCGGACAGGGGGCCTGAACACTGAAGCTTTCTTT. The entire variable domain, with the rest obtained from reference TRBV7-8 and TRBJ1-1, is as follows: GAGVSQSPRYKVAKRGQDVALRCDPISGHVSLFWYQQALGQGPEFLTYFQNEAQLDKSGLPSDRFFAERPEGSVSTLKIQRTQQEDSAVYLCASSLSFARTGGLNTEAFFGQGTRLTVV.

The CDR3 bases are TGTGCCAGCAGTGGGACAGGGACAACCTACGAGCAGTACTTC. Residues: CASSGTGTTYEQYF. This rearrangement joins TRBV28 to TRBJ2-7; 9 positions match TRBD1. From germline, CDR1 is MDHEN and CDR2 SYDVKM. The CDR3 has 14 residues. J lost 2 bases, V lost 5 bases, and 4 bases had no gene match.

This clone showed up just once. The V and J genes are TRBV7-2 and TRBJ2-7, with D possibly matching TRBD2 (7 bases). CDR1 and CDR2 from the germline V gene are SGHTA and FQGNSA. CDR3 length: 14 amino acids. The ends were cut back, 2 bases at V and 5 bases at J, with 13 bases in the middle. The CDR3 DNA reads TGTGCCAGCAGCTTATTCTGGGAGGGGGACGAGCAGTACTTC. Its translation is CASSLFWEGDEQYF.

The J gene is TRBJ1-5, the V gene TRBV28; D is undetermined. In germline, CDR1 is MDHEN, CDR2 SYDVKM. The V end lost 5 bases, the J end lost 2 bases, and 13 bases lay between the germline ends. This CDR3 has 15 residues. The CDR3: CASSMDPKGNQPQHF. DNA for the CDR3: TGTGCCAGCAGTATGGACCCCAAGGGCAATCAGCCCCAGCATTTT.

The CDR3, as DNA: TGTGCCAGCAGCTTGGAGCGGGAGACGAGTGAGCAGTTCTTC. Protein product: CASSLERETSEQFF. V is TRBV5-4 and J is TRBJ2-1, with 8 bases identical to TRBD2. This CDR3 has 14 residues. The trim removed 0 bases at V and 9 bases at J, leaving 5 bases unmatched. From germline, CDR1 is SGHNT and CDR2 YYREEE (reference sequence).

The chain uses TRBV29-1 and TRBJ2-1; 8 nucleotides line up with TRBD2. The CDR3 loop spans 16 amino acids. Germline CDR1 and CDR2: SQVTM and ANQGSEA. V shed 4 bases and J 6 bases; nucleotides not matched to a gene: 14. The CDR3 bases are TGCAGCGTTGTTGGGGTAGCGGGGAAGAACCGCAATGAGCAGTTCTTC. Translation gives CSVVGVAGKNRNEQFF.